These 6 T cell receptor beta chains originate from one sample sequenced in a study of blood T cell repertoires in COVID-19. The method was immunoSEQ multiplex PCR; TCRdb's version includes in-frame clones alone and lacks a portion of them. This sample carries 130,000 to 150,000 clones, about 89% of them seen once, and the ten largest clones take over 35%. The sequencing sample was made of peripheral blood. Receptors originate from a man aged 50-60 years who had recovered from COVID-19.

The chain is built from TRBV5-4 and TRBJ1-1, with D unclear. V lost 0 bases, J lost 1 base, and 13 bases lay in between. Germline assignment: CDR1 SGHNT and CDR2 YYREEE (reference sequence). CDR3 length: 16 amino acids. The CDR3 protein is CASSLDSSQTNTEAFF. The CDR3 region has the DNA TGTGCCAGCAGCTTGGATAGTTCCCAAACGAACACTGAAGCTTTCTTT.

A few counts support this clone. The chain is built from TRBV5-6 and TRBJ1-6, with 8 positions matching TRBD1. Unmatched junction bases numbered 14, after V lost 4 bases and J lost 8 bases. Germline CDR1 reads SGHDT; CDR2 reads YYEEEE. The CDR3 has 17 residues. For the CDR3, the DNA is TGTGCCAGCAGCCACGCAGGGACAGGTGGAAGGGATTCACCCCTCCACTTT. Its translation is CASSHAGTGGRDSPLHF.

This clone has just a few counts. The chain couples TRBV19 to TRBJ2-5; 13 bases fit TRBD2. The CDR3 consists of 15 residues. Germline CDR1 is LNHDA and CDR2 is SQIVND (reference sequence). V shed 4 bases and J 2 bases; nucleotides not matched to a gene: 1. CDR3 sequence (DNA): TGTGCCAGTAGTAAACTAGCGGGGGGGCAAGAGACCCAGTACTTC. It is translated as CASSKLAGGQETQYF.

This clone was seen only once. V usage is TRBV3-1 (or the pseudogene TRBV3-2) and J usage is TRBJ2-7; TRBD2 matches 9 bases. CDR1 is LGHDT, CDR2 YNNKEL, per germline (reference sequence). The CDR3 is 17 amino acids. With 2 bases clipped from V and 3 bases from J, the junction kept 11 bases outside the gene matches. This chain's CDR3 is CASSQLGRGGVSYEQYF. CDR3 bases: TGTGCCAGCAGCCAATTGGGGCGGGGGGGCGTAAGCTACGAGCAGTACTTC.

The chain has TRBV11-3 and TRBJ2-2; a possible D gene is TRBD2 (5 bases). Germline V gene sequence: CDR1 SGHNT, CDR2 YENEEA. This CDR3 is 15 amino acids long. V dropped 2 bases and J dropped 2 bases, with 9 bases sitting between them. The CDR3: CASSLTGRNTGELFF. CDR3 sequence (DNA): TGTGCCAGCAGCTTAACGGGGAGAAACACCGGGGAGCTGTTTTTT.

In DNA form, the CDR3 reads TGCAGCGTTGAAGATCGGGACAGGAGAGAAGAGACCCAGTACTTC. It yields the protein CSVEDRDRREETQYF. The genes are TRBV29-1 and TRBJ2-5; 8 bases line up with TRBD1. CDR1 and CDR2 (germline): SQVTM, ANQGSEA. The CDR3 has 15 amino acids. J gave up 3 bases and V 0 bases, and 6 bases lay outside the gene matches.